The 20 T cell receptor beta chains in this list originate from one sample, sequenced in a study of cytomegalovirus exposure and HLA in healthy donors. A multiplex PCR was run with 60 Vbeta primers and 13 Jbeta primers. The protocol was immunoSEQ multiplex PCR, while the TCRdb copy is restricted to in-frame clones and leaves out a portion. The sample consists of around 110,000 clones, around three quarters of them appearing once. Sample: PBMCs. These receptors were taken from a young man in good health and CMV-seropositive.

V gene TRBV5-1 combines with J gene TRBJ2-1; 7 positions agree with TRBD2. The CDR3 sequence is 16 residues long. Looked up from germline, CDR1 is SGHRS and CDR2 is YFSETQ. Trimming at V came to 4 bases and at J to 2 bases, leaving 9 bases not matched to a gene. The CDR3 is CASSTWREWTYNEQFF. The DNA for the CDR3 is TGCGCCAGCAGCACTTGGCGGGAGTGGACCTACAATGAGCAGTTCTTC.

The chain links TRBV7-8 to TRBJ2-3; tentatively, D is TRBD2 (5 bases). With 5 bases removed from V and 3 bases from J, the gap between germline ends came to 18 bases. This CDR3 region has 16 residues. Looked up from germline, CDR1 is SGHVS and CDR2 is FQNEAQ. CDR3 coding DNA: TGTGCCAGCAGCGTCGGTATCGTGACGGGGACAGATACGCAGTATTTT. Translating it yields CASSVGIVTGTDTQYF.

In this sample, this clone turned up once. The rearrangement uses TRBV19 and TRBJ1-1, with no clear D. From germline, CDR1 is LNHDA and CDR2 SQIVND (reference sequence). The CDR3 extends over 13 amino acids. V dropped 1 base and J dropped 6 bases, with 9 bases sitting between them. Here the CDR3 DNA reads TGTGCCAGTAGTATAGGAGCAGGCGCTGAAGCTTTCTTT. Translating gives CASSIGAGAEAFF.

This chain's CDR3 is CAIRGTGALLGYTF. In DNA, the CDR3 is TGTGCCATCAGGGGGACAGGGGCCCTACTTGGCTACACCTTC. The genes are TRBV10-3 and TRBJ1-2, with 10 positions matching TRBD1. Germline CDR1 ENHRY, CDR2 SYGVKD. This CDR3 contains 14 residues. V was pared by 6 bases and J by 7 bases, with 8 bases of the junction left unmatched.

This sequence joins TRBV13 and TRBJ2-2; 7 bases match TRBD1. V lost 1 base to trimming and J lost 5 bases; unmatched junction nucleotides: 7. The CDR3 length is 16 residues. The V gene's germline CDR1 is PRHDT and CDR2 FYEKMQ (reference sequence). CDR3 region: CASSLDQGDWTGELFF. The CDR3 nucleotides read TGTGCCAGCAGCTTAGATCAGGGGGATTGGACCGGGGAGCTGTTTTTT.

With respect to this clone: Its ends do not fully match the called genes, so a read error is possible. The chain links TRBV6-6 to TRBJ2-3; 11 positions agree with TRBD1. This CDR3 region has 12 residues. CDR1 and CDR2 from the germline V gene are MNHNY and SVGAGI (reference sequence). CDR3 residues: CASSFGTGGRDF. As DNA, the CDR3 is TGTGCCAGCAGTTTTGGGACAGGGGGTCGGGATTTT.

The CDR3 region is CASSLLTNYNEQFF. The DNA for the CDR3 is TGTGCCAGCAGTCTCCTCACTAATTACAATGAGCAGTTCTTC. The chain has TRBV28 and TRBJ2-1, with D hard to call. CDR1 is MDHEN and CDR2 is SYDVKM in the germline V gene. The V gene lost 5 bases and the J gene lost 4 bases, with 12 bases spanning the gap. The CDR3 has 14 residues.

This chain links TRBV21-1 with TRBJ1-5. TRBV21-1 is a known pseudogene. The CDR3 contains 14 residues. DNA for the CDR3: TGTGCCAGCAGCAAACGGGATAGCAATCAGCCCCAGCATTTT. This sequence encodes CASSKRDSNQPQHF.

Details on this clone: One junction end does not reproduce the germline sequence, and a read error may be involved. This chain uses TRBV29-1 with TRBJ2-4, with 7 bases fitting TRBD2. CDR3 length: 13 residues. Germline CDR1 reads SQVTM; CDR2 reads ANQGSEA. The CDR3 sequence: CSPREGRGNSQYF. The CDR3 nucleotides read TGCAGCCCCAGGGAGGGAAGGGGTAACAGTCAGTACTTC.

The V gene is TRBV5-6, the J gene TRBJ1-1; the D gene is possibly TRBD1 (6 bases). Germline loops: CDR1 SGHDT, CDR2 YYEEEE. The CDR3 spans 19 residues. The germline V and J ends were trimmed by 1 base and 5 bases, with 27 bases remaining between them. CDR3: CASSLMESWAGGAGTEAFF. In DNA, the CDR3 is TGTGCCAGCAGCTTGATGGAGTCTTGGGCGGGGGGCGCGGGTACTGAAGCTTTCTTT.

The chain employs TRBV28 and TRBJ2-3; D remains unclear. This CDR3 is built from 13 residues. CDR1 is MDHEN and CDR2 is SYDVKM in the germline V gene. V was shortened by 7 bases and J by 0 bases, with 8 bases between the two germline ends. CDR3 sequence: CASTRTSTDTQYF. For the CDR3, the DNA is TGTGCCAGCACAAGAACTAGCACAGATACGCAGTATTTT.

The rearrangement joins TRBV7-2 to TRBJ2-7, with 11 bases identical to TRBD2. Germline CDR1 SGHTA, CDR2 FQGNSA. V lost 3 bases and J lost 0; bases outside the gene matches: 13. This CDR3 has 19 amino acids. CDR3 protein: CASSFSAVTSGANSYEQYF. CDR3 sequence (DNA): TGTGCCAGCAGCTTTTCGGCCGTGACTAGCGGGGCCAACTCCTACGAGCAGTACTTC.

The chain has TRBV7-6 and TRBJ1-1; 7 nucleotides agree with TRBD1. CDR1 and CDR2 (germline): SGHVS, FNYEAQ. CDR3 length equals 14 residues. The V and J ends lost 0 bases and 4 bases, in that order; junction bases with no gene match: 2. CDR3: CASSLASGGTEAFF. CDR3 nucleotide sequence: TGTGCCAGCAGCTTAGCATCAGGGGGCACTGAAGCTTTCTTT.

This sequence joins TRBV4-3 and TRBJ2-1; D perhaps matches TRBD2 (5 bases). CDR1 and CDR2 (germline): LGHNA, YSLEER. The CDR3 spans 16 residues. Trimming removed 3 bases at V and 0 bases at J, with 12 bases between. As DNA, the CDR3 is TGCGCCAGCAGCCAGGAGGCACCAAGCTCCTACAATGAGCAGTTCTTC. This encodes CASSQEAPSSYNEQFF.

The chain employs TRBV7-3 and TRBJ1-4, with 10 bases lining up with TRBD1. The CDR3 is 15 residues long. Germline trimming cut 6 bases from V and 8 bases from J; bases unmatched to any gene: 9. The germline CDR1 and CDR2 sequences are SGHTA and FQGTGA. CDR3 in amino acids: CASSLTGGLGEKLFF. CDR3 DNA: TGTGCCAGCAGTTTGACAGGGGGCTTGGGAGAAAAACTGTTTTTT.

The rearrangement uses TRBV6-1 and TRBJ2-7, with 7 bases lining up with TRBD2. The junction had 4 bases not matched to a gene; V was cut back by 1 base and J by 1 base. The CDR3 has 15 residues. The V gene's germline CDR1 is MNHNS and CDR2 SASEGT. CDR3 protein: CASSEELAGSYEQYF. The CDR3 DNA sequence: TGTGCCAGCAGTGAAGAATTAGCGGGTTCCTACGAGCAGTACTTC.

The chain joins TRBV4-2 to TRBJ1-5; maybe TRBD1 (5 bases). The germline V and J ends were trimmed by 2 bases and 9 bases, with 20 bases remaining between them. Germline V gene sequence: CDR1 LGHNA, CDR2 YNFKEQ. The CDR3 sequence is 16 residues long. The DNA of the CDR3 is TGTGCCAGCAGCCAAACGACAGCTCCCCTGCAATGGCCCCAGCATTTT. Translation: CASSQTTAPLQWPQHF.

The CDR3 loop is CASSISGTGGVETQYF. CDR3 DNA: TGCGCCAGCAGCATATCCGGGACAGGGGGGGTAGAGACCCAGTACTTC. The chain employs TRBV5-1 and TRBJ2-5; 11 nucleotides match TRBD1. The germline gives CDR1 SGHRS, CDR2 YFSETQ. The CDR3 has 16 residues. V lost 4 bases to trimming and J lost 4 bases; unmatched junction nucleotides: 9. Complete variable domain (other parts from reference TRBV5-1 and TRBJ2-5): KAGVTQTPRYLIKTRGQQVTLSCSPISGHRSVSWYQQTPGQGLQFLFEYFSETQRNKGNFPGRFSGRQFSNSRSEMNVSTLELGDSALYLCASSISGTGGVETQYFGPGTRLLVL.

This rearrangement joins TRBV28 to TRBJ1-5, with 7 positions matching TRBD1. The length of the CDR3 is 16 residues. The V segment lost 1 base and the J segment 2 bases; nucleotides outside the gene matches: 5. Germline-derived CDR1 and CDR2 are MDHEN and SYDVKM. CDR3: CASSLLQGFGNQPQHF. The CDR3, as DNA: TGTGCCAGCAGTTTATTACAGGGGTTCGGCAATCAGCCCCAGCATTTT.

V is TRBV2 and J is TRBJ2-1; 10 bases are a match to TRBD2. The CDR3 contains 22 residues. CDR1 is SNHLY and CDR2 is FYNNEI in the germline V gene. The ends lost 3 bases at V and 7 bases at J; junction bases unmatched: 27. The CDR3 DNA follows: TGTGCCAGCAGTGAGGGACTAGCGAATAGCAACTCTCGACCCACGATTGGGAATGAGCAGTTCTTC. It translates to CASSEGLANSNSRPTIGNEQFF.